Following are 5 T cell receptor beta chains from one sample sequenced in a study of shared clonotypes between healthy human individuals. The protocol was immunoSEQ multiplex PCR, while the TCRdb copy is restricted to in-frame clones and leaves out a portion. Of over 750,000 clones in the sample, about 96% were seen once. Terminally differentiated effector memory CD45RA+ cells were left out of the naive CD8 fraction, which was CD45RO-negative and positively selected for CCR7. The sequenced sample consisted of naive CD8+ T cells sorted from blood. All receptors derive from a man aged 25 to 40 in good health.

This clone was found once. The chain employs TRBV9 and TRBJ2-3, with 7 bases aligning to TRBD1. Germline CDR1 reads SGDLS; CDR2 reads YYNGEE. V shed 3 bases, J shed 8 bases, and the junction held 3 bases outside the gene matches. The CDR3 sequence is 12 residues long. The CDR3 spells CASSAGGGTQYF. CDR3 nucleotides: TGTGCCAGCAGCGCAGGGGGTGGTACGCAGTATTTT.

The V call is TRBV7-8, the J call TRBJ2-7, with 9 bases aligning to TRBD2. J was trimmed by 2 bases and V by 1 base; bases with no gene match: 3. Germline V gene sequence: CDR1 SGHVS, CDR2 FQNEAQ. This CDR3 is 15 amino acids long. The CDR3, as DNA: TGTGCCAGCAGCTTAGGACTAGCGGCAGCCTACGAGCAGTACTTC. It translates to CASSLGLAAAYEQYF.

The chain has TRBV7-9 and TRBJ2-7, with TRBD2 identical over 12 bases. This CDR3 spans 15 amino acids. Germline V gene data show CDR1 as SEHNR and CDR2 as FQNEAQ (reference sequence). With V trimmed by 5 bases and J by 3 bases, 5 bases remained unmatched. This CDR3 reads CASSPRLAGDYEQYF. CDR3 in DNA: TGTGCCAGCAGCCCCAGACTAGCGGGAGACTACGAGCAGTACTTC.

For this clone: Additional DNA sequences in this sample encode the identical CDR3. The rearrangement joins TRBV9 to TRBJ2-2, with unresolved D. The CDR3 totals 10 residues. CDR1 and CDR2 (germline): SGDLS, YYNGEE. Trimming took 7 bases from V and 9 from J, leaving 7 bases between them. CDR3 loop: CASGGRELFF. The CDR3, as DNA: TGTGCCAGCGGTGGTAGGGAGCTGTTTTTT.

The CDR3: CASSPVDRYHQETQYF. The DNA for the CDR3 is TGTGCCAGCAGCCCCGTCGACAGATACCACCAAGAGACCCAGTACTTC. The rearrangement links TRBV14 to TRBJ2-5; D is possibly TRBD1 (5 bases). This CDR3 is 16 amino acids long. V lost 4 bases to trimming and J lost 0 bases, with 15 bases between them. Germline V CDR1 and CDR2: SGHDN, FVKESK.